The clone carrying this TCR beta chain was seen repeatedly, ten times or more. Its cognate antigen is unknown. This sample was taken from a study of CD8 T cells in ankylosing spondylitis. Whole-study results and caveats: A TCR beta motif made of about 8 highly homologous variants seemed typical of ankylosing spondylitis blood. Some motif variants were previously reported in reactive arthritis synovial fluid and blood.

The length of the CDR3 is 14 residues. Trimming shortened V by 3 bases and J by 14 bases, and 21 bases separated the two germline ends. Quantitative 5'-RACE with molecular barcodes produced the TCR beta libraries. TCRdb fed the 5' RACE reads into MiXCR, producing one record per CDR3 protein. The data hold 200,000 to 250,000 distinct CDR3 sequences, with 8% to 10% observed a single time. Sequenced sample: blood, either unsorted or a sorted T cell fraction (not recorded which). J is TRBJ2-3 and V is TRBV12-3 or TRBV12-4, with D possibly matching TRBD2 (6 bases). The TCR was taken from a female donor with ankylosing spondylitis or in good health (not recorded which). The DNA of the CDR3 is TGTGCCAGCAGTTTGGGTTTTAGCGGCGCAGGGCTGTATTTT. It is translated as CASSLGFSGAGLYF.